This T cell receptor (beta chain) stems from a study of T cells in Graves' hyperthyroidism and ophthalmopathy. Whole-study results and caveats: Onset of ophthalmopathy came a median around 6.2 months after the model predicted it.

Amplification targeted TCR beta CDR3 regions from RNA transcripts. HTBI primers drove first-round RT-PCR of the TCR CDR3. TCRdb processed the multiplex PCR reads anew with MiXCR; each CDR3 protein has one entry. The sample consists of 480,000 or so distinct CDR3 sequences, approximately 15% of them appearing once. Graves' hyperthyroidism qualified as stable when ophthalmopathy did not progress within 18 months. These patients, aged 18 to 65, had recently diagnosed hyperthyroidism lasting under 2 months. Exclusion of a patient resulted from uncontrolled infection, other autoimmune disease, pregnancy or lactation. As to this clonotype: As yet, its antigen is unknown.

Germline V gene lookup returns CDR1 MNHEY and CDR2 SVGEGT. Unmatched junction bases numbered 7, after V lost 6 bases and J lost 4 bases. The CDR3 loop spans 16 amino acids. V and J are TRBV6-2 or TRBV6-3 and TRBJ2-1; 12 positions match TRBD2. This sequence originates from a woman under 30 with Graves' hyperthyroidism. Source material: blood. The CDR3 coding sequence is TGTGCCAGCAGCCCCCTAGCGGGAGGGCTTTACAATGAGCAGTTCTTC. Amino acid sequence: CASSPLAGGLYNEQFF.